The 6 T cell receptor beta chains reported below all come from one sample, sequenced in a study of cytomegalovirus exposure and HLA in healthy donors. With 60 Vbeta and 13 Jbeta primers, the PCR was carried out. Profiled with immunoSEQ multiplex PCR; TCRdb holds only in-frame clones, not every one. The sample carries 150,000 or so clones, over 60% recorded once. The sample consisted of PBMCs. These receptors all stem from a male donor in good health and CMV-seronegative.

This clone was picked up a small number of times. A read error may account for a junction end that differs from germline. V usage is TRBV6-5 and J usage is TRBJ2-7; TRBD1 agrees at 12 bases. The CDR3 is 16 residues long. Germline V CDR1 and CDR2: MNHEY, SVGAGI. CDR3 region: CASSHSPGTGGGEQYF. The CDR3 coding sequence is TGTGCCAGCAGTCACTCTCCCGGGACAGGGGGCGGCGAGCAGTACTTC.

The chain recombines TRBV30 with TRBJ1-4; D remains ambiguous. The CDR3 loop spans 15 amino acids. In germline, CDR1 is GTSNPN, CDR2 SVGIG (reference sequence). Trimming shortened V by 2 bases and J by 0 bases, and 10 bases separated the two germline ends. CDR3 loop: CAWSYLAATNEKLFF. Here the CDR3 DNA reads TGTGCCTGGAGTTATTTGGCAGCAACTAATGAAAAACTGTTTTTT.

The CDR3 reads CASSESPFSTYEQYF. The CDR3, as DNA: TGTGCCAGCAGTGAAAGCCCGTTTAGTACCTACGAGCAGTACTTC. This chain links TRBV6-1 with TRBJ2-7; D unresolved. CDR3 length: 15 residues. Germline V gives CDR1 MNHNS, CDR2 SASEGT. Trimming cost V 2 bases and J 2 bases, with 13 bases left between them.

Remarks on this clone: The junction differs from germline at one of its ends, possibly a read error. CDR3 DNA: TGTTCCAGCAGCTCTTTTAGCGGGGGGGCCTCCTACGAGCAGTACTTC. Translating gives CSSSSFSGGASYEQYF. V is TRBV7-9 and J is TRBJ2-7; TRBD2 matches at 11 bases. Germline values: CDR1 SEHNR, CDR2 FQNEAQ (reference sequence). The CDR3 covers 16 residues.

CDR3 nucleotides: TGTGCCAGCAGCTCCGACACTTTCGGAGAGCAGTACTTC. Translated: CASSSDTFGEQYF. The chain couples TRBV6-6 to TRBJ2-7; D not certain. V was pared by 6 bases and J by 7 bases, with 16 bases between. The CDR3 has 13 residues. Looked up from germline, CDR1 is MNHNY and CDR2 is SVGAGI (reference sequence).

CDR3: CASRETTKLFF. The CDR3, as DNA: TGTGCCTCAAGAGAGACAACTAAACTGTTTTTT. This chain links TRBV19 with TRBJ1-4; D remains unclear. Looked up from germline, CDR1 is LNHDA and CDR2 is SQIVND (reference sequence). The V and J ends lost 11 bases and 11 bases respectively, with 15 bases between them. This CDR3 spans 11 amino acids.